This TCR beta chain was retrieved from a study of patients and donors after allogeneic stem cell transplantation. A few counts support this clonotype. One entry per CDR3 protein results from TCRdb running MiXCR on the RT-PCR reads. The repertoire includes roughly 880,000 distinct CDR3 sequences, roughly 18% of them detected once, and 5.5% to 6.5% sits in the top ten. Germline V gene data show CDR1 as DFQATT and CDR2 as SNEGSKA (reference sequence). With 6 bases clipped from V and 5 bases from J, the junction kept 6 bases outside the gene matches. The CDR3 is 14 amino acids. V and J are TRBV20-1 and TRBJ2-5; 13 nucleotides line up with TRBD2. Material for sequencing was blood, either unsorted or a sorted T cell fraction (not recorded which). The receptor's source is a human donor who was either an allogeneic HSCT recipient or a stem cell or donor lymphocyte infusion donor (not recorded which). It is not recorded whose cells these are; they may come from a transplant donor. For the CDR3, the DNA is TGCAGTGCCGAGACTAGCGGGAGGCGGGAGACCCAGTACTTC. Translation: CSAETSGRRETQYF.